Included here is one TCR beta chain sequence, with context. Its antigen is still unknown. This entry comes from a study of response to subunit inactivated influenza vaccine. Findings of the study overall: New T cells are recruited in small numbers by each seasonal influenza vaccination, according to the authors' suggestion.

MiXCR was run by TCRdb on the RT-PCR reads, yielding one entry per CDR3 protein. This table has 550,000 to 600,000 distinct CDR3 sequences, about 12% appearing once. This CDR3 comprises 15 residues. Trimming cost V 2 bases and J 2 bases; bases outside gene matches: 3. Germline-derived CDR1 and CDR2 are SEHNR and FQNEAQ (reference sequence). Sample: PBMCs from blood, taken on the day of vaccination. The rearrangement links TRBV7-9 to TRBJ2-1, with 7 nucleotides matching TRBD2. The sequence came from a man aged 50 to 59 who received an inactivated influenza vaccine. CDR3 in DNA: TGTGCCAGCAGCTTAATACTAGCGACCTACAATGAGCAGTTCTTC. This encodes CASSLILATYNEQFF. Variable domain in full (rest from reference TRBV7-9 and TRBJ2-1): DTGVSQNPRHKITKRGQNVTFRCDPISEHNRLYWYRQTLGQGPEFLTYFQNEAQLEKSRLLSDRFSAERPKGSFSTLEIQRTEQGDSAMYLCASSLILATYNEQFFGPGTRLTVL.